This is a list of T cell receptor beta chains from one sample in a study of radiotherapy plus CTLA-4 blockade in lung cancer. Produced via immunoSEQ multiplex PCR; TCRdb's table is partial and in-frame only. This sample has some 100,000 clones; about 83% occur once, and the top ten carry roughly 15%. The sequenced sample was peripheral blood, obtained from a patient treated with radiotherapy plus ipilimumab. The receptors were gathered from a human donor with non-small cell lung cancer that progressed on radiotherapy plus ipilimumab. CDR3s include the opening cysteine and the closing phenylalanine or tryptophan. A D gene is named only where the DNA matches it firmly. The listing skips clone size in some rows; elsewhere it reads once, few, many or a size class.

j_call v_call d_call clone_size cdr3_nt cdr3_aa
TRBJ2-7 TRBV27 . once TGTGCCAGCAGTTTCCATACAGGGCCTTCGCCCTACGAGCAGTACTTC CASSFHTGPSPYEQYF
TRBJ2-5 TRBV7-9 . . TGTGCCAGCAGCCAAGACACCCTCCGGGGGACCCAGTACTTC CASSQDTLRGTQYF
TRBJ2-3 TRBV9 . . TGTGCCAGCAGCGTAGTTCCGGCTAGCACAGATACGCAGTATTTT CASSVVPASTDTQYF
TRBJ1-6 TRBV9 . . TGTGCCAGCAGCGTTCAGGCAGGGGATAATTCACCCCTCCACTTT CASSVQAGDNSPLHF
TRBJ2-1 TRBV11-1 TRBD2 . TGTGCCAGCAGCTTAGACGCTGCGGGAGGGATGAATGAGCAGTTCTTC CASSLDAAGGMNEQFF
TRBJ1-1 TRBV7-2 . few TGTGCCAGCAGCTTGGGAGGACTGATGAACACTGAAGCTTTCTTT CASSLGGLMNTEAFF
TRBJ1-1 TRBV7-3 . . TGTGCCAGCAGCCTTGGACAGAACACTGAAGCTTTCTTT CASSLGQNTEAFF
TRBJ2-7 TRBV5-1 TRBD2 once TGCGCCAGCAGACCACTAGCGGGGACCTACGAGCAGTACTTC CASRPLAGTYEQYF
TRBJ1-2 TRBV11-3 TRBD1 . TGTGCCAGCAGCTTTAGAGGGGGCAATGGCTACACCTTC CASSFRGGNGYTF
TRBJ2-2 TRBV18 . . TGTGCCAGCTCACCAAACGGGGCCTGGAACACCGGGGAGCTGTTTTTT CASSPNGAWNTGELFF
TRBJ1-3 TRBV19 . . TGTGCCAGTACGAAGGGGAGAGGAAACACCATATATTTT CASTKGRGNTIYF
TRBJ2-7 TRBV7-9 TRBD1 once TGTGCCAGCAGCCCGGGGACAGGGGTACACGAGCAGTACTTC CASSPGTGVHEQYF
TRBJ1-1 TRBV19 . . TGTGCCAGTAGTTACCCCCCGAACACTGAAGCTTTCTTT CASSYPPNTEAFF
TRBJ2-3 TRBV18 TRBD2 . TGTGCCAGCTCACCTAACGGCGGGGGTCGGACAGATACGCAGTATTTT CASSPNGGGRTDTQYF
TRBJ2-7 TRBV2 . . TGTGCCAGCAGTCTACTTTTTACCTCCTACGAGCAGTACTTC CASSLLFTSYEQYF
TRBJ1-1 TRBV29-1 . . TGCAGCGTTGAAGAACAGGGAACTGAAGCTTTCTTT CSVEEQGTEAFF
TRBJ2-2 TRBV6-5 . . TGTGCCAGCAGTTACCCGACACTTCAGGGAATCGGGGAGCTGTTTTTT CASSYPTLQGIGELFF
TRBJ2-4 TRBV30 TRBD2 . TGTGCCTGGAGCCAGGGACTAGCGGGAGAAGCCGTGGTCAAAAACATTCAGTACTTC CAWSQGLAGEAVVKNIQYF
TRBJ2-5 TRBV10-3 TRBD2 . TGTGCCATCAGTGATCGGACTAGCGGCTATCACCAAGAGACCCAGTACTTC CAISDRTSGYHQETQYF
TRBJ1-3 TRBV11-2 . . TGTGCCAGCAGCTTATATATCGGCCCTGGAAACACCATATATTTT CASSLYIGPGNTIYF
TRBJ2-7 TRBV5-8 TRBD2 . TGTGCCAGCAGCATAGCGGGACTAGCGGGGGGCTCCCGCGAGGAGCAGTACTTC CASSIAGLAGGSREEQYF
TRBJ1-6 TRBV7-2 . . TGTGCCAGCAGCCCGAGCGAGTATTCACCCCTCCACTTT CASSPSEYSPLHF
TRBJ2-1 TRBV5-1 . . TGCGCCAGCAGCTTGGCCGGTGAGCAGTTCTTC CASSLAGEQFF
TRBJ2-3 TRBV11-2 TRBD2 . TGTGCCACCAGGAATGGACTAGCGGGAGGCACAGATACGCAGTATTTT CATRNGLAGGTDTQYF
TRBJ2-5 TRBV9 . . TGTGCCAGCAGCGTAGCTAGCCAGGGGTCGGAGCAGTACTTC CASSVASQGSEQYF
TRBJ2-7 TRBV5-1 . . TGCGCCAGCAGCTTGTCCCCGGGACTGGGGAGTGAGCAGTACTTC CASSLSPGLGSEQYF
TRBJ2-7 TRBV7-9 . once TGTGCCAGCAGCCCCGTCCCATCCTACGAGCAGTACTTC CASSPVPSYEQYF
TRBJ2-7 TRBV11-2 . few TGTGCCAGCAGCCAATCAGGGGGGGTCGAGCAGTACTTC CASSQSGGVEQYF
TRBJ2-2 TRBV5-1 . once TGCGCCAGCACCTCGGGGTTGGACACCGGGGAGCTGTTTTTT CASTSGLDTGELFF
TRBJ2-7 TRBV18 TRBD2 . TGTGCCAGCTCGTCCGGGACTAACTACGAGCAGTACTTC CASSSGTNYEQYF
TRBJ1-1 TRBV27 . once TGTGCCAGCAGTTTTGCTGGGGGTATGAACACTGAAGCTTTCTTT CASSFAGGMNTEAFF
TRBJ1-2 TRBV4-2 . . TGTGCCAGCAGCCAAGATCAACATGTCGAAGGCTACACCTTC CASSQDQHVEGYTF
TRBJ2-7 TRBV11-2 . once TGTGCCAGCAGCCCGGAGCTGGGGGCTTACGAGCAGTACTTC CASSPELGAYEQYF
TRBJ1-5 TRBV6-5 . . TGTGCCAGCAGTTACGAGGGTGCGGGACAGCCCCAGCATTTT CASSYEGAGQPQHF
TRBJ2-7 TRBV5-1 TRBD1 . TGCGCCAGCAGCCTTCCCCAACAGGGGGCGGGGGAGCAGTACTTC CASSLPQQGAGEQYF
TRBJ1-5 TRBV7-9 . . TGTGCCAGCAGCTTAGACGGGGGGAGTACAAGGCCCCAGCATTTT CASSLDGGSTRPQHF
TRBJ1-3 TRBV30 TRBD1 . TGTGCCTGGAGCCGACAGGGGGCGCCTGGAAACACCATATATTTT CAWSRQGAPGNTIYF
TRBJ1-5 TRBV7-8 . . TGTGCCAGCAGCTCGGGTAGGGGTGGCAATCAGCCCCAGCATTTT CASSSGRGGNQPQHF
TRBJ2-5 TRBV4-2 TRBD2 . TGTGCCAGCAGCCAAGATAGAGGTAGCGGGAGGGAGTATGAGACCCAGTACTTC CASSQDRGSGREYETQYF
TRBJ1-1 TRBV15 . . TGTGCCACCAGCAGAGAAACGGCTTGGACTGAAGCTTTCTTT CATSRETAWTEAFF
TRBJ2-2 TRBV19 . . TGTGCCAGTAGTCAGCGGTACGGGGAGCTGTTTTTT CASSQRYGELFF
TRBJ2-1 TRBV29-1 TRBD1 . TGCAGCGTTGAGGGACAGACATACAATGAGCAGTTCTTC CSVEGQTYNEQFF
TRBJ1-2 TRBV9 . . TGTGCCAGCAGCGGAGGGGTGATTGGCTACACCTTC CASSGGVIGYTF
TRBJ2-7 TRBV19 TRBD2 . TGTGCCAGTAGTACTATAGCGGGAGGATCCTACGAGCAGTACTTC CASSTIAGGSYEQYF
TRBJ1-5 TRBV12-5 . . TGTGCTAGCCAGAGAGATATTACCCAATATAGCAATCAGCCCCAGCATTTT CASQRDITQYSNQPQHF
TRBJ2-2 TRBV7-2 . once TGTGCCAGCAGCTTATTTGGCACCGGGGAGCTGTTTTTT CASSLFGTGELFF
TRBJ2-3 TRBV29-1 TRBD2 . TGCAGCGTATCACTAGCGGGGGGTATCACAGATACGCAGTATTTT CSVSLAGGITDTQYF
TRBJ2-1 TRBV9 . . TGTGCCAGCAGTCCCGAGGGCAGGGGACCCTACAATGAGCAGTTCTTC CASSPEGRGPYNEQFF
TRBJ2-3 TRBV4-2 . . TGTGCCAGCAGCCAGCAGGGCAGTAGCACAGATACGCAGTATTTT CASSQQGSSTDTQYF
TRBJ1-1 TRBV6-6 TRBD1 . TGTGCCAGCAGATCCGGGACAGGGGACACTGAAGCTTTCTTT CASRSGTGDTEAFF
TRBJ2-1 TRBV19 TRBD2 . TGTGCCAGTACCGGACTAGGTTCCTACAATGAGCAGTTCTTC CASTGLGSYNEQFF
TRBJ1-2 TRBV5-1 TRBD1 . TGCGCCAGCAGTTGGCAGGGGACAGGATTCAGCGGCTACACCTTC CASSWQGTGFSGYTF
TRBJ2-1 TRBV27 . few TGTGCCAGCAGTTTATCGTTAGGTACGGGGACTTGGTTCTTC CASSLSLGTGTWFF